This T cell receptor (beta chain) appears in the sequencing data of a study of OX40 agonist ivuxolimab in advanced cancers. This CDR3 has 14 amino acids. The V and J ends lost 5 bases and 5 bases respectively, with 15 bases between them. Germline assignment: CDR1 SGHTA and CDR2 FQGNSA. TCRdb's copy holds only in-frame clones and misses some; the assay was immunoSEQ multiplex PCR. The sample holds over 70,000 clones, over 75% seen once. The sequence was obtained from an adult with an advanced solid tumor such as melanoma, head and neck, liver or kidney cancer. The input for sequencing was CD4+ or CD8+ T cells sorted from blood, taken in a trial of the OX40 agonist ivuxolimab. The chain combines TRBV7-2 with TRBJ2-5; no clear D gene. This CDR3 is CASSPTAARETQYF. The CDR3 bases are TGTGCCAGCAGCCCTACCGCAGCCCGCGAGACCCAGTACTTC. Filled out from reference TRBV7-2 and TRBJ2-5, the complete variable domain reads GAGVSQSPSNKVTEKGKDVELRCDPISGHTALYWYRQSLGQGLEFLIYFQGNSAPDKSGLPSDRFSAERTGGSVSTLTIQRTQQEDSAVYLCASSPTAARETQYFGPGTRLLVL.